Below, one TCR beta chain is given with its context. This sample was included in a study of cytomegalovirus exposure and HLA in healthy donors. A multiplex PCR was run with 60 Vbeta primers and 13 Jbeta primers. Using immunoSEQ multiplex PCR, the repertoire was profiled, and TCRdb retains in-frame clones only, with some absent. The data hold over 150,000 clones, with 80% observed a single time. The CDR3 runs to 11 residues. Germline V lookup: CDR1 SQVTM, CDR2 ANQGSEA. The TCR originated in a man aged 25 to 45 in good health and CMV-seropositive. The chain uses TRBV29-1 and TRBJ2-5; a possible D gene is TRBD2 (7 bases). The end of the DNA is better explained by TRBJ2-7, so the J call may be wrong. The sample taken for sequencing was PBMCs. The CDR3 region is CSVGRGPEQYF. The CDR3 DNA follows: TGCAGCGTGGGGCGGGGGCCCGAGCAGTACTTC.